Listed here are 8 T cell receptor beta chains from one sample, sequenced in a study of technical replicates of blood from several donors. Profiled with immunoSEQ multiplex PCR; TCRdb holds only in-frame clones, not every one. The sample has tens of thousands of clones, around 91% seen once. What was sequenced was PBMCs. These receptor sequences come from a human donor in good health. Some clones in this sample may be carry-over from other donors' samples.

This chain uses TRBV2 with TRBJ2-5; 10 nucleotides align to TRBD2. V gave up 3 bases and J gave up 3 bases; unmatched junction bases: 1. The germline V gene encodes CDR1 SNHLY and CDR2 FYNNEI. This CDR3 region has 14 residues. This CDR3 is CASSDLAGEETQYF. CDR3 nucleotides: TGTGCCAGCAGTGACCTAGCGGGAGAAGAGACCCAGTACTTC.

V gene TRBV4-1 combines with J gene TRBJ2-3; 8 bases line up with TRBD1. Germline CDR1 MGHRA, CDR2 YSYEKL. V was clipped by 1 base and J by 4 bases; unmatched bases: 7. This CDR3 is built from 16 residues. The CDR3 here is CASSQGTGPPADTQYF. The CDR3 DNA follows: TGCGCCAGCAGCCAAGGGACAGGGCCCCCCGCAGATACGCAGTATTTT.

There are many counts of this clone. V gene TRBV7-8 combines with J gene TRBJ2-7; TRBD2 agrees at 7 bases. Trimming at V came to 6 bases and at J to 3 bases, leaving 5 bases not matched to a gene. Germline loops: CDR1 SGHVS, CDR2 FQNEAQ. The CDR3 is 13 amino acids. CDR3 region: CASRRGGVYEQYF. The CDR3 DNA is TGTGCCAGCAGGCGCGGGGGAGTCTACGAGCAGTACTTC.

The V call is TRBV30, the J call TRBJ2-1, with 11 bases fitting TRBD2. CDR1 GTSNPN and CDR2 SVGIG come from the germline V gene (reference sequence). Losses at the gene ends were 4 bases for V and 12 bases for J; bases not matched to a gene: 11. This CDR3 comprises 14 residues. In DNA form, the CDR3 reads TGTGCCTGGATTAAGACTAGCGGGGCCACAGCGCAGTTCTTC. This translates into CAWIKTSGATAQFF.

The chain combines TRBV23-1 with TRBJ2-3; possibly TRBD2 for D (5 bases). TRBV23-1 has ORF status, its function being uncertain. Trimming pared 2 bases from V and 1 base from J, leaving 13 bases between. The length of the CDR3 is 16 residues. The CDR3 loop reads CASSQPPDFRTDTQYF. DNA of the CDR3: TGCGCCAGCAGTCAACCGCCGGACTTCCGCACAGATACGCAGTATTTT.

V usage is TRBV6-1 and J usage is TRBJ1-6; D might be TRBD1 (5 bases). The CDR3 has 14 residues. Trimming shortened V by 1 base and J by 8 bases, and 9 bases separated the two germline ends. The germline gives CDR1 MNHNS, CDR2 SASEGT. CDR3 loop: CASSEEGVDSPLHF. The CDR3 DNA is TGTGCCAGCAGTGAAGAAGGGGTTGATTCACCCCTCCACTTT.

This chain uses TRBV7-8 with TRBJ2-3, with TRBD2 matching over 8 bases. Germline CDR1 is SGHVS and CDR2 is FQNEAQ. This CDR3 comprises 15 residues. V dropped 3 bases and J dropped 4; count of bases not matched to a gene: 6. The CDR3 DNA follows: TGTGCCAGCAGCTTGGGTGGGCGGGGGGCAGATACGCAGTATTTT. It codes for CASSLGGRGADTQYF.

The chain has TRBV10-3 and TRBJ2-7, with 10 bases fitting TRBD2. The J segment lost 3 bases and the V segment lost 8 bases, leaving 1 base of the junction unmatched. Germline-derived CDR1 and CDR2 are ENHRY and SYGVKD. This CDR3 has 12 amino acids. The CDR3: CAIGTSVYEQYF. The CDR3 DNA reads TGTGCCATCGGGACTAGCGTCTACGAGCAGTACTTC.